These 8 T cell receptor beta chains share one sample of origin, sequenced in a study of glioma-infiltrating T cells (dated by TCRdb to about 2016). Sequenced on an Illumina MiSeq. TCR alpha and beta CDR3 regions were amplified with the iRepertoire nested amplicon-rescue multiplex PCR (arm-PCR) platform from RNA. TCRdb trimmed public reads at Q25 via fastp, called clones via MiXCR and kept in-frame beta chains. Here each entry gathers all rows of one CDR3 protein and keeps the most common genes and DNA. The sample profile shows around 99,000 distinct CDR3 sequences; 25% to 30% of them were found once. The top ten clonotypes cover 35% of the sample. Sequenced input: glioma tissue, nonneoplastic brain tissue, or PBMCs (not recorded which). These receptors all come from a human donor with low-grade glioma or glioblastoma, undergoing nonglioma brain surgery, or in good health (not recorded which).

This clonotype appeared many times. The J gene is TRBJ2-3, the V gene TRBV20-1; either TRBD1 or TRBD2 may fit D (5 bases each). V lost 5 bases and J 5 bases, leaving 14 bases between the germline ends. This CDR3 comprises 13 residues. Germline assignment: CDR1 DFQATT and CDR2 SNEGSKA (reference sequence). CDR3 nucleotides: TGCAGTGCTTCGGGGACGGGGCAAGATACGCAGTATTTT. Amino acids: CSASGTGQDTQYF.

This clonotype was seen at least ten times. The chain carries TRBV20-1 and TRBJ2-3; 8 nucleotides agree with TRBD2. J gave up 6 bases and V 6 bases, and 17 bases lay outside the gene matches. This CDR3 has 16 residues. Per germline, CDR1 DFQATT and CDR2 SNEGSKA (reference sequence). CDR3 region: CSATSEREYVLDTQYF. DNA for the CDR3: TGCAGTGCGACCTCCGAGCGGGAGTATGTCTTGGATACGCAGTATTTT.

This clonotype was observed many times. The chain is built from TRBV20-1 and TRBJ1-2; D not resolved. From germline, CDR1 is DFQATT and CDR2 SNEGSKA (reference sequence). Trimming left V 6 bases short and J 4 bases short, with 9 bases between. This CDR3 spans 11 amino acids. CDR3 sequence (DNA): TGCAGTGCCGGCAGCTCCTATGGCTACACCTTC. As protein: CSAGSSYGYTF.

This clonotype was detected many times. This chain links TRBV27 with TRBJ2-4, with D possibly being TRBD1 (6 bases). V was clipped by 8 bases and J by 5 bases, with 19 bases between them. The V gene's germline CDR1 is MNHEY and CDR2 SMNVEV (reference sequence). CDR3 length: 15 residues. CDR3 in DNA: TGTGCCAGCGTACCCTATCCGGACAGACAAAACATTCAGTACTTC. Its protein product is CASVPYPDRQNIQYF.

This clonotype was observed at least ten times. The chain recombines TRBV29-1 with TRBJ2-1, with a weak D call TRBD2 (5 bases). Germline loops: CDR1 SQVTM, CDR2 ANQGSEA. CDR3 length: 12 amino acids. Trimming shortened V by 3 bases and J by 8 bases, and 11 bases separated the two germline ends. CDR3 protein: CSVDAGVDEQFF. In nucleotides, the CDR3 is TGCAGCGTTGACGCGGGCGTGGATGAGCAGTTCTTC.

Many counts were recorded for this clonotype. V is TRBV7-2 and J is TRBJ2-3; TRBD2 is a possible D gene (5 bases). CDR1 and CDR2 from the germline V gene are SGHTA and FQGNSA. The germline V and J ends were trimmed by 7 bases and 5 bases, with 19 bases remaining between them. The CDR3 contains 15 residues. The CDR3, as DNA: TGTGCCAGCAAACTGGCCAGTCCTGGGAGAGATACGCAGTATTTT. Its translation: CASKLASPGRDTQYF. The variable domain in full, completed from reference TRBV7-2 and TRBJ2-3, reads GAGVSQSPSNKVTEKGKDVELRCDPISGHTALYWYRQSLGQGLEFLIYFQGNSAPDKSGLPSDRFSAERTGGSVSTLTIQRTQQEDSAVYLCASKLASPGRDTQYFGPGTRLTVL.

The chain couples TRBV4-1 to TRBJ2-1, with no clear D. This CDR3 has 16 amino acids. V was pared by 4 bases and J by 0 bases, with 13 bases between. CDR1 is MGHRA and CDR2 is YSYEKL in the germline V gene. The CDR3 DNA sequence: TGCGCCAGCAGCCGGGCCCGGACCAGCTCCTACAATGAGCAGTTCTTC. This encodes CASSRARTSSYNEQFF.

The DNA of the CDR3 is TGTGCCAGCAGTTTTCGGACAGTCAACGAGCAGTACTTC. It encodes CASSFRTVNEQYF. The chain uses TRBV12-3 or TRBV12-4 and TRBJ2-7, with TRBD1 as a possible D gene (6 bases). The CDR3 covers 13 residues. The V gene lost 3 bases and the J gene lost 5 bases, with 11 bases spanning the gap.